The following is a TCR beta chain sequence with its context. This clonotype was detected only a few times. The specificity of this receptor is unknown. The sample holds no much larger clone one base away, and base qualities are not on file. This entry comes from a study of human T cells and chemical hapten exposure (dated by TCRdb to about 2021). For the study in its entirety: For sensitization, 2% DPC in acetone was applied to a roughly 2 cm by roughly 2 cm area of upper inner arm skin. Throughout the study period of roughly 24 weeks, patients also received therapeutic DPC doses to the scalp every week. Patch testing on the upper back used Finn chambers containing 0.01% DPC, with scoring done after 6 days according to International Contact Dermatitis Research Group standards. The mostly female patient cohort included alopecia areata with under or over 50% scalp involvement, alopecia totalis and alopecia universalis. Libraries were combined into a pool for sequencing, and differences in TCR yield between samples came mainly from small differences in library volumes within the pool. Peripheral blood TCR repertoire changes were tracked in vivo in alopecia patients during primary and secondary sensitization to the hapten diphenylcyclopropenone (DPC). Blood was sampled from patients pre-sensitization (week 0) and at 2, 6 and about 24 weeks after DPC sensitization. Blood for TCR sequencing was provided by twenty-nine alopecia patients at one to four time points (pre-sensitization, 2, 6 and 24 weeks). The paper as a whole reports these results and caveats: Repeated subsampling changed both the strength of the expansion versus patch-test correlation and the threshold at which that correlation became significant. Patch test score correlated positively with the number of PT1 expanded TCRs, reaching significance at thresholds 8, 16 and 32 but not at 4. All patients had alopecia, a presumed autoimmune disease, so their immune response might differ from that of healthy individuals. The number of TCRs above 1 in 1000 frequency did not change with DPC sensitization; there was no evidence of global repertoire structure alterations. Compared with pre-sensitization or healthy control sets, expanded TCRs formed significantly more large CDR3 similarity clusters, which is consistent with antigen-driven responses.

This specimen's time point label, interpreted: patch test 3, about 24 weeks after DPC sensitization. Reading the label with the study, this specimen's treatment or condition is: therapeutic diphenylcyclopropenone sensitization with weekly scalp DPC. At each patch-test visit, blood was drawn before the patch test was applied. Patients were eligible if aged 18 to 70, diagnosed with alopecia and judged suitable for DPC therapy, and pregnant patients were excluded. Unfractionated whole blood was collected in Tempus Blood RNA tubes, and total RNA was extracted from that blood. V is shortened by 6 bases, J by 5 bases, and the region joining them spans 14 bases. The CDR3 covers 15 residues, taking in both the cysteine and the phenylalanine. Kept here is only the CDR3 DNA, which spans 45 bases and is read in frame from base 1. Per the germline V gene, SNHLY is the CDR1 and FYNNEI is the CDR2. The receptor library was made with RACE. TCRdb shows the sequencer as NextSeq 500. During library preparation, unique molecular identifiers were attached to individual cDNA molecules so that TCRs could be counted quantitatively and reproducibly. Both TCR alpha and TCR beta chains were sequenced from each blood RNA sample. The paper's processing steps were these. The median number of TCRs per sample was over 95,000, ranging from about 20,000 to 700,000. The Decombinator software suite was used to annotate the V, J and CDR3 of the TCR reads. For the PS versus PT1 abundance plots, all samples were subsampled to the same number of TCRs (28,000). TCRs were defined as expanded if absent before sensitization and observed at least eight times at the 2-week time point. TCRdb reprocessed the public reads (quality trimming at Q25 with fastp, clone calling with MiXCR) and kept in-frame beta chains. Identical CDR3 proteins give one entry, which carries the most common genes and DNA. The authors' filters were not applied to this entry. Here the sample has some 96,000 distinct CDR3 sequences; roughly a quarter occur a single time. Over 9% of the sample is held by the ten biggest clonotypes.

Material: whole blood, obtained in connection with sensitization to the hapten diphenylcyclopropenone (DPC). The sequence derives from a man in his forties with alopecia areata. Some clones in this sample may be carry-over from other donors' samples. The rearrangement combines TRBV2 with TRBJ1-6; perhaps TRBD1 is the D gene, with 6 bases matching. The CDR3: CASRDRNTDNSPLHF. The DNA reads TGTGCCAGCAGGGACAGAAACACGGATAATTCACCCCTCCACTTT. This CDR3, with the reference TRBV2 and TRBJ1-6 proteins standing in past its ends, gives the full variable domain EPEVTQTPSHQVTQMGQEVILRCVPISNHLYFYWYRQILGQKVEFLVSFYNNEISEKSEIFDDQFSVERPDGSNFTLKIRSTKLEDSAMYFCASRDRNTDNSPLHFGNGTRLTVT.